Listed here are 5 T cell receptor beta chains from one sample, sequenced in a study of T cells of healthy individuals. TCRdb redid the calling of the 5' RACE reads with MiXCR, one entry per CDR3 protein. The sample shows 63,000 or so distinct CDR3 sequences, around 15% of them seen only once. The origin of the receptors is a human donor in good health.

J is TRBJ2-5 and V is TRBV12-5, with D possibly being TRBD2 (5 bases). Trimming cost V 7 bases and J 8 bases, with 17 bases left between them. The CDR3 totals 13 residues. Looked up from germline, CDR1 is LGHNT and CDR2 is FRNRAP. The CDR3 sequence is CASAPYGGGTQYF. The CDR3 DNA is TGTGCTAGTGCCCCCTATGGAGGCGGCACCCAGTACTTC.

This chain links TRBV4-2 with TRBJ2-1; 8 bases match TRBD2. The V segment lost 2 bases and the J segment 7 bases; nucleotides outside the gene matches: 13. Germline values: CDR1 LGHNA, CDR2 YNFKEQ. The CDR3 spans 17 residues. CDR3 in DNA: TGTGCCAGCAGCCAACACGACGGGACTAGGGGTGGGAATGAGCAGTTCTTC. This encodes CASSQHDGTRGGNEQFF.

This clonotype appeared many times. The rearrangement joins TRBV5-6 to TRBJ2-1; D gene unclear. The V end lost 6 bases, the J end lost 1 base, and 11 bases lay between the germline ends. The V gene's germline CDR1 is SGHDT and CDR2 YYEEEE. The CDR3 has 14 amino acids. The CDR3 DNA reads TGTGCCAGCACCGTACAGTTTTCCTACAATGAGCAGTTCTTC. Protein product: CASTVQFSYNEQFF.

This clonotype was observed at least ten times. The CDR3 coding sequence is TGTGCCAGCAGCGTAGATCATTCGGGTTATGGCTACACCTTC. Its protein product is CASSVDHSGYGYTF. J is TRBJ1-2 and V is TRBV9, with D unclear. Trimming pared 0 bases from V and 5 bases from J, leaving 11 bases between. Germline V gene lookup returns CDR1 SGDLS and CDR2 YYNGEE. This CDR3 comprises 14 residues.

The chain couples TRBV3-1 to TRBJ1-6, with D uncertain. Trimming cost V 0 bases and J 7 bases, with 22 bases left between them. The CDR3 contains 19 residues. Germline V gives CDR1 LGHDT, CDR2 YNNKEL (reference sequence). The CDR3 loop is CASSQDRDRPRYRNSPLHF. The CDR3, as DNA: TGTGCCAGCAGCCAAGACCGGGATCGCCCACGATATCGGAATTCACCCCTCCACTTT.